This TCR beta chain was obtained from a study of cytomegalovirus exposure and HLA in healthy donors. Sequencing used immunoSEQ multiplex PCR; TCRdb keeps in-frame clones, though not all of them. In the table there are under 350,000 clones, approximately 86% of which are singletons. Study results and limitations: Subsequent analysis found a tendency for first-cohort TCR clusters to co-occur within the 90 to 150 validation repertoires. In vitro assays verified that three CMV-associated chains recognized CMV antigens specifically.

The donors were members of the validation cohort comprising over a hundred subjects, separate from the roughly 700-subject first cohort. Germline-derived CDR1 and CDR2 are SQVTM and ANQGSEA. This CDR3 has 14 amino acids. V gave up 5 bases and J gave up 7 bases; unmatched junction bases: 12. Note on this clone: What it recognizes is unknown.

V is TRBV29-1 and J is TRBJ2-7; 9 positions agree with TRBD1. The clonotype was recovered from a young woman in good health and CMV-seronegative. The sample was PBMCs. CDR3 sequence (DNA): TGCAGCGTTTGCCGGGACAGGGATGGAGGGGAGCAGTACTTC. It is translated as CSVCRDRDGGEQYF.